This T cell receptor (beta chain) was sequenced for a study of blood T cells in healthy people across ages. Study-level background: With template switching, about one barcoded beta molecule was captured per two T cells. Notes on the study in general: Roughly linear declines in TCR beta diversity per million T cells occurred with age.

A remark on this clonotype: Its antigen is still unknown.

The use of a sample-barcoded 5' primer and a J-beta primer mix characterized a second PCR of roughly 7 to 11 cycles. Per sample, CDR3-containing paired-end reads numbered at least 2.5 million. One entry per CDR3 protein results from TCRdb running MiXCR on the 5' RACE reads. The sample records around 790,000 distinct CDR3 sequences, 44% being singletons. CDR1 is MGHDK, CDR2 SYGVNS, per germline. The CDR3 spans 13 residues. The V gene lost 8 bases and the J gene lost 8 bases, with 18 bases spanning the gap. Isolation yielded PBMCs, at least 7 million per sample, in every case. The sequence was collected from a man in his sixties in good health. The gene calls are TRBV25-1 and TRBJ1-2; D is unclear. The specimen sequenced was blood. The CDR3 loop is CASQDPGRLGYTF. CDR3 in DNA: TGTGCCAGCCAAGACCCGGGCCGCTTGGGCTACACCTTC.